This TCR beta chain appears in the sequencing data of a study of somatic mutations in cytotoxic T cells in rheumatoid arthritis. Looking at the study overall: Purity of nearly 100% was reached when some V beta antibody-stained T-cell populations were flow-sorted, including V beta1+ cells sequenced for TCRB. Findings of the study overall: Within the rheumatoid arthritis patients, CD8+ clonality went up as age increased (Spearman r of about 0.49). The same was not true of the healthy controls. Antigen targets of the expanded CD8+ clones remained unidentified.

The CDR3 has 12 amino acids. The ends were cut back, 6 bases at V and 0 bases at J, with 6 bases in the middle. CDR1 and CDR2 (germline): SGHDT, YYEEEE. Positive selection with magnetic beads achieved the isolation of CD4+ and CD8+ cells, followed by a flow cytometry check of purity. In regard to this clone: The target antigen is unknown.

TCRdb keeps only in-frame clones here, not all; method: immunoSEQ multiplex PCR. The table records fewer than 20,000 clones, about four fifths of them present only once. The receptor comes from an adult with rheumatoid arthritis. The chain combines TRBV5-6 with TRBJ1-1; D ambiguous. Sequenced sample: CD8+ T cells sorted from blood. CDR3 coding DNA: TGTGCCAGCACTATGATGAACACTGAAGCTTTCTTT. Its protein is CASTMMNTEAFF.